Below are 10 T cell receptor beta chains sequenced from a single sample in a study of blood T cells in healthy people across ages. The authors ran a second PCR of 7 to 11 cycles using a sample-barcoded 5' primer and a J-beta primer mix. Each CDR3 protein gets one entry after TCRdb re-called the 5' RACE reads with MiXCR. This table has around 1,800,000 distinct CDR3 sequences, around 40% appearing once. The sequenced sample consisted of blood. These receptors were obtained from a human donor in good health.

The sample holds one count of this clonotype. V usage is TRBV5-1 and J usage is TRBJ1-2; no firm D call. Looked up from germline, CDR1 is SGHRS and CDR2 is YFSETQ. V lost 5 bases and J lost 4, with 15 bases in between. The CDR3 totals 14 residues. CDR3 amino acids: CASRSQGSGYGYTF. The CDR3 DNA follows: TGCGCCAGCAGAAGTCAAGGGTCGGGCTATGGCTACACCTTC.

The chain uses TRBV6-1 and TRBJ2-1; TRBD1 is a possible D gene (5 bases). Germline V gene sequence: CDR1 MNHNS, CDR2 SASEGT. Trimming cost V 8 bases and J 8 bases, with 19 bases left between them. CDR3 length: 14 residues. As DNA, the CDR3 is TGTGCCAGCGGGCAGGACACGGTGGTGGATGAGCAGTTCTTC. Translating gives CASGQDTVVDEQFF.

CDR3: CASKNNANIYEQYF. The CDR3 DNA is TGTGCCAGCAAAAATAATGCAAATATCTACGAGCAGTACTTC. The V and J genes are TRBV2 and TRBJ2-7; no definite D call. This CDR3 comprises 14 residues. Trimming removed 7 bases at V and 3 bases at J, with 16 bases between. Germline values: CDR1 SNHLY, CDR2 FYNNEI.

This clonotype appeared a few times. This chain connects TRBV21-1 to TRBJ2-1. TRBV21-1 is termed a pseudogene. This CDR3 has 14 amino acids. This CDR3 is CASSKGYGHDEQFF. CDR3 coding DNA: TGTGCCAGCAGCAAAGGGTACGGGCACGATGAGCAGTTCTTC.

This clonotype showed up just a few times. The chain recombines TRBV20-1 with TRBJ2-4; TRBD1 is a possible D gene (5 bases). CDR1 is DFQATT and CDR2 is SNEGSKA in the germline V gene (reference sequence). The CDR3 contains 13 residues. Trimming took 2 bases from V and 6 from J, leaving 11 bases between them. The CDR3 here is CSARPGYGNIQYF. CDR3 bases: TGCAGTGCTAGACCAGGGTACGGAAACATTCAGTACTTC.

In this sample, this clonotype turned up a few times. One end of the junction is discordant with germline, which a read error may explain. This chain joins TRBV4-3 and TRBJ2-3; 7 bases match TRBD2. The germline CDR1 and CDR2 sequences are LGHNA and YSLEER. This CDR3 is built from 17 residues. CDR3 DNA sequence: TGCACCAGCAGCCAAGACGGAGCGGGGCGTAGCACAGATACGCAGTATTTT. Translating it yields CTSSQDGAGRSTDTQYF.

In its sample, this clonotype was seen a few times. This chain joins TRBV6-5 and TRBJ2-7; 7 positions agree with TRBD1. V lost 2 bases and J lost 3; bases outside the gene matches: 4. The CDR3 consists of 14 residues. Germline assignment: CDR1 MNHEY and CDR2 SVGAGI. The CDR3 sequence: CASSYRHRGYEQYF. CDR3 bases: TGTGCCAGCAGTTACAGACACAGGGGCTACGAGCAGTACTTC.

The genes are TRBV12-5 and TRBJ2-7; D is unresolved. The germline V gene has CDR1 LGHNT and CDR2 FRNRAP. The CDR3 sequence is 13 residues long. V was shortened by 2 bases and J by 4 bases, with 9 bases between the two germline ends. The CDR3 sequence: CASGLSPIYEQYF. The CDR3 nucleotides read TGTGCTAGTGGTTTGTCCCCGATTTACGAGCAGTACTTC. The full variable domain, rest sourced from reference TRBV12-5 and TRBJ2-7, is DARVTQTPRHKVTEMGQEVTMRCQPILGHNTVFWYRQTMMQGLELLAYFRNRAPLDDSGMPKDRFSAEMPDATLATLKIQPSEPRDSAVYFCASGLSPIYEQYFGPGTRLTVT.

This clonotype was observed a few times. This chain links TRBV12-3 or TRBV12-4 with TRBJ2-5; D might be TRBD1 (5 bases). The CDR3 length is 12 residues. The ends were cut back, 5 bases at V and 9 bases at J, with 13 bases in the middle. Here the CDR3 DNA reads TGTGCCAGCAGTCAAGGAAGGGGCTCCCAGTACTTC. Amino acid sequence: CASSQGRGSQYF.

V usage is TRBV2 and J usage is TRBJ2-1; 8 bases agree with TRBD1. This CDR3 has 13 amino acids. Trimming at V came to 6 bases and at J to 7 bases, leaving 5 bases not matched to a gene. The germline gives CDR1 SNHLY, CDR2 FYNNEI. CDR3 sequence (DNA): TGTGCCAGCAGGGACAGGGCTACGAATGAGCAGTTCTTC. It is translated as CASRDRATNEQFF.